Described below is a single TCR beta chain sequence and its context. The CDR3 contains 14 residues. V shed 1 base and J shed 5 bases, with 9 bases lying between them. The germline CDR1 and CDR2 sequences are SNHLY and FYNNEI. The data are from a study of control samples from healthy donors and cancer patients. Produced via immunoSEQ multiplex PCR; TCRdb's table is partial and in-frame only. The sample holds over 200,000 clones, roughly four fifths seen once. Sequencing was performed on PBMCs. The TCR sequence derives from a woman aged 55-69 years with lung cancer. The chain joins TRBV2 to TRBJ1-5; D might be TRBD1 (5 bases). This CDR3 reads CASSEEGTDQPQHF. The CDR3 nucleotides read TGTGCCAGCAGTGAAGAGGGGACTGATCAGCCCCAGCATTTT.